Below are 5 T cell receptor beta chains sequenced from a single sample in a study of CD8 T cells in ankylosing spondylitis. The study, taken as a whole, reports: Ankylosing spondylitis blood appeared to carry a characteristic TCR beta motif of roughly eight highly homologous variants.

Which antigens these TCRs recognize remains unknown. MiXCR, run by TCRdb on the 5' RACE reads, gives a single entry per CDR3 protein. This table holds approximately 220,000 distinct CDR3 sequences, about 17% found once. The sequenced sample consisted of blood, either unsorted or a sorted T cell fraction (not recorded which). The receptor set was obtained from a male donor with ankylosing spondylitis.

This clonotype was counted only a few times. The chain has TRBV20-1 and TRBJ2-3; D may be TRBD1 (5 bases). The CDR3 is 16 residues long. The ends were cut back, 3 bases at V and 2 bases at J, with 18 bases in the middle. CDR1 and CDR2 from the germline V gene are DFQATT and SNEGSKA (reference sequence). The CDR3 here is CSASEQDPLPTDTQYF. The CDR3 region has the DNA TGCAGTGCTAGTGAACAGGACCCTTTACCCACAGATACGCAGTATTTT.

The chain joins TRBV5-1 to TRBJ1-1; 8 positions match TRBD1. The ends lost 3 bases at V and 0 bases at J; junction bases unmatched: 7. Germline CDR1 SGHRS, CDR2 YFSETQ. The CDR3 length is 16 residues. The CDR3, as DNA: TGCGCCAGCAGCTCCGGACAGGGAGGGGTGAACACTGAAGCTTTCTTT. Residues: CASSSGQGGVNTEAFF.

This clonotype was seen only a few times. This chain links TRBV24-1 with TRBJ2-1; D is tentatively TRBD1 or TRBD2 (5 bases each). The CDR3 contains 14 residues. The germline V gene has CDR1 KGHDR and CDR2 SFDVKD. Trimming left V 5 bases short and J 8 bases short, with 15 bases between. CDR3 sequence (DNA): TGTGCCACCAGTGGTACGGGGACGAGCGATGAGCAGTTCTTC. Its translation is CATSGTGTSDEQFF.

This clonotype was recorded a few times. The CDR3 DNA follows: TGTGCCACCAGCAGAGAGACAGTGGGCAATGAGCAGTTCTTC. Its translation is CATSRETVGNEQFF. This chain links TRBV15 with TRBJ2-1, with D tentatively TRBD1 (5 bases). The CDR3 is 14 residues long. Germline CDR1 LNHNV, CDR2 YYDKDF (reference sequence). V lost 0 bases and J lost 6, with 9 bases in between.

V usage is TRBV4-1 and J usage is TRBJ2-5; D remains ambiguous. The CDR3 length is 13 residues. V was cut by 1 base and J by 5 bases, with 8 bases left in between. Germline V gene sequence: CDR1 MGHRA, CDR2 YSYEKL. The CDR3 spells CASSQVSVETQYF. The CDR3 nucleotides are TGCGCCAGCAGCCAAGTCAGCGTGGAGACCCAGTACTTC.